A selection of T cell receptor beta chains follows, all from one sample in a study of shared clonotypes between healthy human individuals. Clones were sequenced by immunoSEQ multiplex PCR, and TCRdb holds only the in-frame ones, with some missing. The data contain approximately 2.4 million clones, under 97% of them seen just once; the ten biggest clones take up around 0.13%. The sequenced material came from naive CD4+ T cells sorted from blood. The origin of the receptors is a man between 18 and 35 years old in good health. The conserved cysteine and the conserved F or W are not part of the CDR3 here. The order of the fields is J gene, V gene, CDR3 protein.

J: TRBJ2-3
V: TRBV21-1
CDR3: ASSKHVRTDTQY

J: TRBJ2-1
V: TRBV30
CDR3: AWSSTRTSGSYNEQF

J: TRBJ2-1
V: TRBV9
CDR3: ASSVGTGAANEQF

J: TRBJ2-3
V: TRBV30
CDR3: AWLVAETFADTQY

J: TRBJ2-5
V: TRBV6-6
CDR3: ASSQQGSETQY

J: TRBJ1-5
V: TRBV6-1
CDR3: ASSEGQGLNQPQH

J: TRBJ2-3
V: TRBV5-1
CDR3: ASFHSTGRTDTQY

J: TRBJ1-2
V: TRBV6-5
CDR3: ASSSTGGLGYT

J: TRBJ1-1
V: TRBV6-5
CDR3: ASRQTELTEAF

J: TRBJ1-5
V: TRBV19
CDR3: ASSITGGTSNQPQH

J: TRBJ1-4
V: TRBV5-1
CDR3: ASSPTGGRGTTNEKLF

J: TRBJ2-1
V: TRBV7-2
CDR3: ASSRGFYNEQF

J: TRBJ2-4
V: TRBV7-9
CDR3: ASSNGKGGLAKNIQY

J: TRBJ1-4
V: TRBV7-8
CDR3: ASSPSNYWTNEKLF

J: TRBJ2-7
V: TRBV5-3
CDR3: ARRRMGVAYEQY

J: TRBJ1-6
V: TRBV10-3
CDR3: AISEGDRVSSPLH